This TCR beta chain originates from a study of T cells expressing NK-cell markers. About the research overall: From sorted CD3+CD56+NKG2C+, CD3+CD56+NKG2C- and CD3+CD56-NKG2C+ T cells came the TCR beta repertoires. Just one sequenced donor of eight was HCMV-seronegative, while seven were seropositive.

One entry per CDR3 protein, without DNA, is what TCRdb gives after re-calling the 5' RACE reads. The sample data list about 110,000 distinct CDR3 sequences. This CDR3 has 13 residues. Study-wide results and caveats: Five to seven of the donors carried dominant NKG2C+ clonotypes that took up roughly 1.0-8% of their CD8+ T cells.

As regards this clonotype: Its specificity is unknown.

This clonotype was sampled from a woman between 18 and 70 years old in good health. What was sequenced was blood T cells: a sorted CD56 or NKG2C T cell subset, CD4+ or CD8+ T cells, or bulk PBMC T cells (not recorded which). This chain joins TRBV12-3 or TRBV12-4 and TRBJ1-1; TCRdb's D call of TRBD1 is untestable without DNA. The CDR3 sequence is CATSSTGVFEAFF.